This TCR beta chain is from a study of cytomegalovirus exposure and HLA in healthy donors. Study-level points and caveats: Beyond CMV serostatus, there was no information to go on about immune exposure.

The V and J ends lost 7 bases and 4 bases, in that order; junction bases with no gene match: 6. Germline V CDR1 and CDR2: SGDLS, YYNGEE. CDR3 length: 14 amino acids. Amplification used 60 Vbeta primers and 13 Jbeta primers. The data were produced by immunoSEQ multiplex PCR, yet TCRdb's version contains in-frame clones alone and is incomplete. The sample shows approximately 140,000 clones, and 1.5% to 2% sits with its ten largest clones. As to this clone: The antigen is unknown.

The rearrangement joins TRBV9 to TRBJ1-5, with TRBD1 identical over 9 bases. The specimen sequenced was PBMCs. The receptor comes from a woman in her 50s in good health and CMV-seronegative. In DNA, the CDR3 is TGTGCCAGCTCTTCCGGGACAGGGAATCAGCCCCAGCATTTT. Translation: CASSSGTGNQPQHF.